Presented here are 8 T cell receptor beta chains from one specimen sequenced in a study of identifying expanded T cells in peripheral blood. The data were produced by immunoSEQ multiplex PCR, yet TCRdb's version contains in-frame clones alone and is incomplete. The table includes about 90,000 clones, approximately 83% detected once. The sequenced sample was blood. The receptors come from a person aged 18 to 75 in good health.

The rearrangement joins TRBV11-2 to TRBJ2-7; D remains ambiguous. The CDR3 extends over 12 amino acids. CDR1 and CDR2 (germline): SGHAT, FQNNGV. V was shortened by 5 bases and J by 3 bases, with 8 bases between the two germline ends. This CDR3 reads CASSPQFYEQYF. CDR3 nucleotide sequence: TGTGCCAGCAGCCCCCAATTCTACGAGCAGTACTTC.

V usage is TRBV5-1 and J usage is TRBJ1-1, with TRBD1 identical over 10 bases. The CDR3 is 17 residues long. Looked up from germline, CDR1 is SGHRS and CDR2 is YFSETQ. V lost 1 base, J lost 4 bases, and 10 bases stayed unmatched. DNA for the CDR3: TGCGCCAGCAGCTTGCTGATACGGGACAGGGGTGGCACTGAAGCTTTCTTT. Protein sequence: CASSLLIRDRGGTEAFF. Complete variable domain (other parts from reference TRBV5-1 and TRBJ1-1): KAGVTQTPRYLIKTRGQQVTLSCSPISGHRSVSWYQQTPGQGLQFLFEYFSETQRNKGNFPGRFSGRQFSNSRSEMNVSTLELGDSALYLCASSLLIRDRGGTEAFFGQGTRLTVV.

The rearrangement links TRBV14 to TRBJ1-6; 9 bases fit TRBD1. CDR3 length: 14 amino acids. Trimming removed 4 bases from V and 6 bases from J; junction bases left unmatched: 1. Germline V CDR1 and CDR2: SGHDN, FVKESK. CDR3 nucleotide sequence: TGTGCCAGCAGCCCGGGACAGGGTAATTCACCCCTCCACTTT. Translated: CASSPGQGNSPLHF.

This clone appeared a single time. This chain links TRBV29-1 with TRBJ1-5; 8 positions match TRBD1. Germline V CDR1 and CDR2: SQVTM, ANQGSEA. The CDR3 totals 13 residues. Unmatched junction bases numbered 4, after V lost 4 bases and J lost 5 bases. CDR3 nucleotide sequence: TGCAGCGTTGCGCCGGACAGGGATCAGCCCCAGCATTTT. Translated, it gives CSVAPDRDQPQHF.

This chain connects TRBV10-3 to TRBJ2-3, with D perhaps matching TRBD2 (5 bases). Germline V CDR1 and CDR2: ENHRY, SYGVKD. This CDR3 region has 15 residues. Between the trimmed V and J ends, which lost 2 bases and 2 bases, there was a span of 11 bases. As DNA, the CDR3 is TGTGCCATCAGTGAGCTTGGCGGGCTCACAGATACGCAGTATTTT. Encoded protein: CAISELGGLTDTQYF.

J is TRBJ2-5 and V is TRBV7-7; D is unresolved. The CDR3 contains 14 residues. Trimming removed 5 bases from V and 2 bases from J, with 12 bases in between. Germline V CDR1 and CDR2: SSHAT, FNYEAQ (reference sequence). CDR3 loop: CASSQTWGQETQYF. The DNA of the CDR3 is TGTGCCAGCAGCCAGACCTGGGGTCAAGAGACCCAGTACTTC.

In DNA form, the CDR3 reads TGCGCCAGCAGTCCCGGACAGAAAGAGACCCAGTACTTC. Translating gives CASSPGQKETQYF. The gene calls are TRBV10-1 and TRBJ2-5; D possibly corresponds to TRBD1 (6 bases). V shed 5 bases and J shed 3 bases, with 10 bases lying between them. The CDR3 totals 13 residues. Per germline, CDR1 WNHNN and CDR2 SYGVQD (reference sequence).

The V and J genes are TRBV10-3 and TRBJ1-2; D gene unclear. The CDR3 has 13 residues. Trimming stripped 4 bases from V and 6 bases from J, with 12 bases between. CDR1 and CDR2 from the germline V gene are ENHRY and SYGVKD. CDR3 nucleotides: TGTGCCATCAGTGGAGTCGGAGGGCATGGCTACACCTTC. It yields the protein CAISGVGGHGYTF.